The source of this TCR beta chain is a study of CD8+ T cells in alopecia areata. The authors extracted RNA and reverse transcribed it into cDNA as the sequencing template. Profiling relied on immunoSEQ multiplex PCR, and the TCRdb table lists in-frame clones only, not all of them. The sample holds over 150,000 clones, about 60% seen once. Treatment in this sample: oral pan-JAK inhibitor, 5-10 mg twice daily. The CDR3 is 16 residues long. Germline trimming cut 1 base from V and 10 bases from J; bases unmatched to any gene: 15. Germline values: CDR1 SQVTM, CDR2 ANQGSEA. This clone appeared a single time.

This receptor was taken from a human donor with alopecia areata. Sequenced here: CD4+ T cells sorted from blood, sampled at week 24, from a patient treated with tofacitinib. This sequence joins TRBV29-1 and TRBJ1-4; 7 positions match TRBD1. In nucleotides, the CDR3 is TGCAGCGTTGAAGTTCAGGGGGGTGGCGCGTTGGGAAAACTGTTTTTT. This gives the protein CSVEVQGGGALGKLFF.